Below, 28 T cell receptor beta chains from the same sample are listed, as sequenced in a study of CD8 T cells in ankylosing spondylitis. TCRdb used MiXCR to reprocess the 5' RACE reads, holding one entry per CDR3 protein. The repertoire includes around 88,000 distinct CDR3 sequences, 8.8% of them detected once, and over 4.5% sits in the top ten. The specimen sequenced was blood, either unsorted or a sorted T cell fraction (not recorded which). These receptors were obtained from a male donor with ankylosing spondylitis or in good health (not recorded which).

The rearrangement joins TRBV7-6 to TRBJ2-2, with TRBD2 matching over 8 bases. The CDR3 contains 16 residues. Germline V gene data show CDR1 as SGHVS and CDR2 as FNYEAQ. V shed 1 base, J shed 3 bases, and the junction held 4 bases outside the gene matches. In DNA, the CDR3 is TGTGCCAGCAGCTTAGTTGCGGGGGGCGACACCGGGGAGCTGTTTTTT. Translating gives CASSLVAGGDTGELFF.

The chain uses TRBV11-2 and TRBJ2-5; 8 nucleotides match TRBD1. The germline V gene has CDR1 SGHAT and CDR2 FQNNGV. The CDR3 contains 16 residues. V gave up 1 base and J gave up 5 bases; unmatched junction bases: 9. CDR3 loop: CASSLAAAGGGETQYF. CDR3 nucleotides: TGTGCCAGCAGCTTAGCGGCGGCAGGGGGCGGTGAGACCCAGTACTTC.

This clonotype was observed many times. The rearrangement joins TRBV7-2 to TRBJ1-2; no clear D gene. The V gene's germline CDR1 is SGHTA and CDR2 FQGNSA. The V gene lost 4 bases and the J gene lost 8 bases, with 14 bases spanning the gap. The CDR3 is made up of 13 amino acids. CDR3 nucleotide sequence: TGTGCCAGCAGCTCATATTGGGAAGGAGGCTACACCTTC. Residues: CASSSYWEGGYTF.

This clonotype was seen a few times. This sequence joins TRBV5-5 and TRBJ2-7; TRBD2 agrees at 12 bases. Germline CDR1 is SGHKS and CDR2 is YYEKEE (reference sequence). Trimming removed 3 bases from V and 6 bases from J; junction bases left unmatched: 7. CDR3 length: 15 amino acids. Here the CDR3 DNA reads TGTGCCAGCAGCTCTAGCGGGGGGGCCTTTGGCGAGCAGTACTTC. Protein product: CASSSSGGAFGEQYF.

This clonotype was seen repeatedly, ten times or more. This chain connects TRBV10-3 to TRBJ2-7, with 7 nucleotides matching TRBD1. The ends lost 6 bases at V and 0 bases at J; junction bases unmatched: 5. CDR1 and CDR2 from the germline V gene are ENHRY and SYGVKD. This CDR3 contains 14 residues. This CDR3 reads CAIRMGQSSYEQYF. The CDR3 region has the DNA TGTGCCATCAGAATGGGACAGAGCTCCTACGAGCAGTACTTC.

This clonotype came up many times. The chain recombines TRBV2 with TRBJ1-2, with no clear D. V was trimmed by 1 base and J by 1 base, leaving 7 bases between them. This CDR3 contains 14 residues. Germline V CDR1 and CDR2: SNHLY, FYNNEI. The DNA for the CDR3 is TGTGCCAGCAGTGAAGGACTGAGTAACTATGGCTACACCTTC. It is translated as CASSEGLSNYGYTF.

In its sample, this clonotype was seen many times. The chain has TRBV12-3 or TRBV12-4 and TRBJ2-2, with 7 bases aligning to TRBD1. This CDR3 spans 13 amino acids. V shed 6 bases and J 8 bases; nucleotides not matched to a gene: 6. This CDR3 reads CASSRQGLGELFF. CDR3 nucleotides: TGTGCCAGCAGCCGACAGGGTTTGGGGGAGCTGTTTTTT.

Ten or more counts support this clonotype. The rearrangement uses TRBV2 and TRBJ2-5; the D call may be TRBD1 or TRBD2 (5 bases each). The V gene lost 8 bases and the J gene lost 4 bases, with 14 bases spanning the gap. The germline V gene has CDR1 SNHLY and CDR2 FYNNEI. The CDR3 runs 13 residues. This CDR3 reads CASGGSTAETQYF. CDR3 nucleotide sequence: TGTGCCAGCGGGGGATCCACCGCAGAGACCCAGTACTTC. The variable domain in full, completed from reference TRBV2 and TRBJ2-5, reads EPEVTQTPSHQVTQMGQEVILRCVPISNHLYFYWYRQILGQKVEFLVSFYNNEISEKSEIFDDQFSVERPDGSNFTLKIRSTKLEDSAMYFCASGGSTAETQYFGPGTRLLVL.

This clonotype has ten or more counts. The genes are TRBV7-6 and TRBJ1-1; tentatively, D is TRBD1 (5 bases). The length of the CDR3 is 16 residues. V was trimmed by 4 bases and J by 1 base, leaving 16 bases between them. Germline CDR1 SGHVS, CDR2 FNYEAQ. The CDR3 here is CASSSQVGRKNTEAFF. CDR3 sequence (DNA): TGTGCCAGCAGCTCACAGGTGGGACGGAAGAACACTGAAGCTTTCTTT.

The sample holds a few counts of this clonotype. The V call is TRBV7-9, the J call TRBJ1-1; D may be TRBD1 (6 bases). The germline CDR1 and CDR2 sequences are SEHNR and FQNEAQ (reference sequence). The CDR3 runs 11 residues. Trimming pared 5 bases from V and 8 bases from J, leaving 9 bases between. CDR3 protein: CASSPDREAFF. Written as DNA, the CDR3 is TGTGCCAGCAGCCCGGACAGAGAAGCTTTCTTT.

The table lists this clonotype with many counts. The chain combines TRBV5-5 with TRBJ2-7; 7 bases fit TRBD2. Germline CDR1 reads SGHKS; CDR2 reads YYEKEE (reference sequence). Germline trimming cut 4 bases from V and 0 bases from J; bases unmatched to any gene: 4. The CDR3 has 14 amino acids. CDR3 sequence (DNA): TGTGCCAGCAGCCAAGGGACTAACTCCTACGAGCAGTACTTC. This translates into CASSQGTNSYEQYF.

This clonotype has a count of ten or more. The chain carries TRBV20-1 and TRBJ2-1; 7 bases line up with TRBD2. Germline values: CDR1 DFQATT, CDR2 SNEGSKA (reference sequence). The CDR3 runs to 17 residues. Trimming at V came to 3 bases and at J to 0 bases, leaving 11 bases not matched to a gene. The CDR3 sequence: CSARASSGTSSYNEQFF. The DNA for the CDR3 is TGCAGTGCTAGGGCCTCTAGCGGCACAAGCTCCTACAATGAGCAGTTCTTC.

This clonotype has a count of ten or more. This chain connects TRBV9 to TRBJ1-6; weak D call: TRBD1 (5 bases). CDR3 length: 16 amino acids. The V end was cut by 0 bases, the J end by 8 bases, with 15 bases between. Per the germline V gene, CDR1 is SGDLS and CDR2 is YYNGEE. The CDR3 bases are TGTGCCAGCAGCGTAGAGGGTCAGGGCGGGGATTCACCCCTCCACTTT. It encodes CASSVEGQGGDSPLHF.

This clonotype was observed at least ten times. The chain links TRBV20-1 to TRBJ2-5; D unclear. V was shortened by 6 bases and J by 5 bases, with 13 bases between the two germline ends. The CDR3 has 12 amino acids. Germline CDR1 and CDR2: DFQATT and SNEGSKA (reference sequence). The CDR3 here is CSARETGETQYF. The DNA for the CDR3 is TGCAGTGCCCGTGAGACTGGGGAGACCCAGTACTTC.

This clonotype was seen at least ten times. The DNA for the CDR3 is TGCGCCAGCAGCTCGCTCCAATCGAGCTCCTACGAGCAGTACTTC. Amino acid sequence: CASSSLQSSSYEQYF. The gene calls are TRBV5-1 and TRBJ2-7; D gene unclear. Germline V gives CDR1 SGHRS, CDR2 YFSETQ. With 3 bases removed from V and 0 bases from J, the gap between germline ends came to 13 bases. The CDR3 consists of 15 residues.

This clonotype was observed many times. This CDR3 is CSATLDYGYTF. The CDR3 DNA reads TGCAGTGCTACCCTGGACTATGGCTACACCTTC. This chain uses TRBV20-1 with TRBJ1-2, with no clear D. Trimming took 4 bases from V and 3 from J, leaving 6 bases between them. The CDR3 extends over 11 amino acids. Germline-derived CDR1 and CDR2 are DFQATT and SNEGSKA (reference sequence).

This chain connects TRBV7-8 to TRBJ2-7, with a tentative D call TRBD1 (5 bases). V gave up 5 bases and J gave up 3 bases, with 11 bases separating them. This CDR3 has 13 residues. Germline CDR1 and CDR2: SGHVS and FQNEAQ. The CDR3 region has the DNA TGTGCCAGCAGCCTCAAGACAGACTACGAGCAGTACTTC. It encodes CASSLKTDYEQYF.

The chain uses TRBV7-2 and TRBJ2-5; the match to TRBD2 covers 7 bases. This CDR3 is built from 14 residues. J was trimmed by 2 bases and V by 7 bases; bases with no gene match: 7. The germline CDR1 and CDR2 sequences are SGHTA and FQGNSA. CDR3 region: CASTYGGLQETQYF. In DNA, the CDR3 is TGTGCCAGCACCTACGGGGGGTTGCAAGAGACCCAGTACTTC.

In this sample, this clonotype turned up many times. V is TRBV24-1 and J is TRBJ2-3; TRBD1 matches 7 bases. Germline values: CDR1 KGHDR, CDR2 SFDVKD. With V trimmed by 4 bases and J by 5 bases, 11 bases remained unmatched. There are 16 residues in the CDR3. The DNA of the CDR3 is TGTGCCACCAGTGACGCCCGAAGGGGGCATGGAGATACGCAGTATTTT. This sequence encodes CATSDARRGHGDTQYF.

The rearrangement links TRBV12-3 or TRBV12-4 to TRBJ2-1; the match to TRBD2 covers 8 bases. Trimming at V came to 5 bases and at J to 4 bases, leaving 7 bases not matched to a gene. This CDR3 comprises 15 residues. Written as DNA, the CDR3 is TGTGCCAGCAGTCCCGAGCGCGGGGGGTACAATGAGCAGTTCTTC. Translating gives CASSPERGGYNEQFF.

This clonotype was recorded many times. The rearrangement joins TRBV5-1 to TRBJ2-5, with 8 positions matching TRBD2. Germline values: CDR1 SGHRS, CDR2 YFSETQ. V gave up 7 bases and J gave up 1 base; unmatched junction bases: 9. The CDR3 totals 15 residues. CDR3 amino acids: CASRGSGTSQETQYF. CDR3 sequence (DNA): TGCGCCAGCCGCGGTTCTGGGACTAGCCAAGAGACCCAGTACTTC.

In this sample, this clonotype turned up many times. The junction shows a germline mismatch at one end, possibly a read error. The gene calls are TRBV7-7 and TRBJ2-3, with D uncertain. The CDR3 is 15 residues long. From germline, CDR1 is SSHAT and CDR2 FNYEAQ (reference sequence). The CDR3 bases are TGTGCTAGCAGCCCCGGTCTAGGCCTTACAGATACGCAGTATTTT. Translation gives CASSPGLGLTDTQYF.

This clonotype showed up just a few times. The J gene is TRBJ2-7, the V gene TRBV7-2; 8 nucleotides match TRBD1. V shed 8 bases, J shed 4 bases, and the junction held 7 bases outside the gene matches. This CDR3 spans 13 amino acids. Germline CDR1 is SGHTA and CDR2 is FQGNSA. Here the CDR3 reads CASGQDRAYEQYF. CDR3 sequence (DNA): TGTGCCAGCGGACAGGACAGGGCTTACGAGCAGTACTTC.

This clonotype appeared many times. The chain has TRBV5-1 and TRBJ2-7; 7 nucleotides line up with TRBD1. J was trimmed by 2 bases and V by 4 bases; bases with no gene match: 6. Germline-derived CDR1 and CDR2 are SGHRS and YFSETQ. This CDR3 is built from 14 residues. CDR3: CASSAGTDTYEQYF. The CDR3, as DNA: TGCGCCAGCAGCGCCGGGACAGACACCTACGAGCAGTACTTC.

This clonotype was counted many times. The chain recombines TRBV7-2 with TRBJ2-5; D remains ambiguous. The CDR3 has 11 amino acids. Trimming left V 5 bases short and J 3 bases short, with 4 bases between. Germline loops: CDR1 SGHTA, CDR2 FQGNSA. This CDR3 is CASSHKETQYF. For the CDR3, the DNA is TGTGCCAGCAGCCATAAAGAGACCCAGTACTTC.

This clonotype was detected only a few times. The chain combines TRBV7-9 with TRBJ2-3, with TRBD2 identical over 9 bases. Trimming took 4 bases from V and 5 from J; bases not matched to a gene: 13. Germline assignment: CDR1 SEHNR and CDR2 FQNEAQ (reference sequence). This CDR3 spans 17 amino acids. DNA for the CDR3: TGTGCCAGCAGCTCCACAAGTCGCGGGGGGGCCATAGATACGCAGTATTTT. Protein product: CASSSTSRGGAIDTQYF.

This clonotype was found a few times. The chain couples TRBV20-1 to TRBJ2-5; no firm D call. Germline V lookup: CDR1 DFQATT, CDR2 SNEGSKA (reference sequence). This CDR3 comprises 12 residues. Trimming cost V 5 bases and J 5 bases, with 12 bases left between them. The CDR3 nucleotides are TGCAGTGCTGCGACACGGACCGAGACCCAGTACTTC. It translates to CSAATRTETQYF.

This chain connects TRBV18 to TRBJ1-1; D remains unclear. V lost 4 bases and J 5 bases, leaving 8 bases between the germline ends. Germline V CDR1 and CDR2: KGHSH, LQKENI. CDR3 size: 12 residues. For the CDR3, the DNA is TGTGCCAGCTCACAGGGAAGTACTGAAGCTTTCTTT. Amino acid sequence: CASSQGSTEAFF.